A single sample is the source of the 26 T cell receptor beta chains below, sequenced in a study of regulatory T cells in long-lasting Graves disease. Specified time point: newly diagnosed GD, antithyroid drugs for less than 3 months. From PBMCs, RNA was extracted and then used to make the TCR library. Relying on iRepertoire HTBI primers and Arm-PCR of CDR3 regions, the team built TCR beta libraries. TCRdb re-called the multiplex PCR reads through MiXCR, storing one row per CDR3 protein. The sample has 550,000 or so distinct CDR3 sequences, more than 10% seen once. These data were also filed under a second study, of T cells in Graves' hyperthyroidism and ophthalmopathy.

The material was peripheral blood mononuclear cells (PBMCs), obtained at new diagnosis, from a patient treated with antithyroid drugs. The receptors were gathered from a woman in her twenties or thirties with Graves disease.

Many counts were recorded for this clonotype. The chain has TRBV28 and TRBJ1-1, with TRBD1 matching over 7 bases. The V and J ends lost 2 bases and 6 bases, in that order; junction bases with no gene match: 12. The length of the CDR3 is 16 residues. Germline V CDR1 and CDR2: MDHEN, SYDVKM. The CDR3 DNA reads TGTGCCAGCAGTTTAGGTCCGGGACAGTGGAATCCTGAAGCTTTCTTT. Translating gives CASSLGPGQWNPEAFF.

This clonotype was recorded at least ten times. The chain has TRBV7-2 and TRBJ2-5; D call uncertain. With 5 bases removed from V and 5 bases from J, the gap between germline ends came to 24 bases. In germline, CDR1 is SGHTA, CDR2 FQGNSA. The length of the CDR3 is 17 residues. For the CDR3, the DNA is TGTGCCAGCAGCGAACTCCCCCCGGGCCCTCTAAGGGAGACCCAGTACTTC. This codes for CASSELPPGPLRETQYF. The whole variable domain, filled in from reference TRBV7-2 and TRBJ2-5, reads GAGVSQSPSNKVTEKGKDVELRCDPISGHTALYWYRQSLGQGLEFLIYFQGNSAPDKSGLPSDRFSAERTGGSVSTLTIQRTQQEDSAVYLCASSELPPGPLRETQYFGPGTRLLVL.

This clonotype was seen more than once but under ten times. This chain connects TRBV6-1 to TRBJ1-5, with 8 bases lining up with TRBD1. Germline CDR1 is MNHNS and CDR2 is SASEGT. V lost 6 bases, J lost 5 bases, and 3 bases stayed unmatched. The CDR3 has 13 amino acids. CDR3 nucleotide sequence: TGTGCCAGCAGGACAGGGGTCTATCAGCCCCAGCATTTT. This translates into CASRTGVYQPQHF.

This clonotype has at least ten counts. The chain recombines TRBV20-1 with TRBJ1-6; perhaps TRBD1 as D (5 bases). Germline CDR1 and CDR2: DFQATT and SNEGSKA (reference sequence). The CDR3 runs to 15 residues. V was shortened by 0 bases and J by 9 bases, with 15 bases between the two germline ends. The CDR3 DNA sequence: TGCAGTGCTAGAGATAGGGGAAGTCTAGCTTCACCCCTCCACTTT. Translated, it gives CSARDRGSLASPLHF.

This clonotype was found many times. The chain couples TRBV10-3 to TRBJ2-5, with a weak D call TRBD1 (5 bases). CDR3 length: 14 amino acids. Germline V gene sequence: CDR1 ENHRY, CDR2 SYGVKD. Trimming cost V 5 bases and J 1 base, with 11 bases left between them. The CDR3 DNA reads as TGTGCCATCAGTCGGTCAGGGATCCAAGAGACCCAGTACTTC. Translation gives CAISRSGIQETQYF.

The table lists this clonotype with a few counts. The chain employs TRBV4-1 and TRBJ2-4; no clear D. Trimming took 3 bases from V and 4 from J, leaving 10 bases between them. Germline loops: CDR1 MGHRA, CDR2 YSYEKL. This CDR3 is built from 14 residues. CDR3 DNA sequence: TGCGCCAGCAGCCAGCTTACGCGGAAAAACATTCAGTACTTC. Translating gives CASSQLTRKNIQYF.

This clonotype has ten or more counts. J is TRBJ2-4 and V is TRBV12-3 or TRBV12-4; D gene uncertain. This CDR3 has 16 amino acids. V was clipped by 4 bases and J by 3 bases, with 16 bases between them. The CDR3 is CASSSYGPRDKNIQYF. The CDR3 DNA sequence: TGTGCCAGCAGTTCCTATGGACCTAGGGACAAAAACATTCAGTACTTC.

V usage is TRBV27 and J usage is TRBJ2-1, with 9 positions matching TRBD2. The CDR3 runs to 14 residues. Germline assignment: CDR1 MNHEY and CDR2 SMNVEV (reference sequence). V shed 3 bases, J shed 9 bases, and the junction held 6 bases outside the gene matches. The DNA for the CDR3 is TGTGCCAGCAGTTTCTCGGCTAGCGGGATTGAGCAGTTCTTC. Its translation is CASSFSASGIEQFF.

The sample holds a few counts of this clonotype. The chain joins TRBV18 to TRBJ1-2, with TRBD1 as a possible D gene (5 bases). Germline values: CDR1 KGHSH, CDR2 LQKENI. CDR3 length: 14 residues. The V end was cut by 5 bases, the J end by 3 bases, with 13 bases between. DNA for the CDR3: TGTGCCAGCTCAGCCAGGGAAAATTACTATGGCTACACCTTC. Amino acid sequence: CASSARENYYGYTF.

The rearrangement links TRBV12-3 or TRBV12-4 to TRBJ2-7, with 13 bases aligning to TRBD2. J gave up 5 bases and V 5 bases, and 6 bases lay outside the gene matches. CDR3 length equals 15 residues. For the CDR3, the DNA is TGTGCCAGCAGTGAGACTAGCGGGAGGAACCACGAGCAGTACTTC. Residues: CASSETSGRNHEQYF.

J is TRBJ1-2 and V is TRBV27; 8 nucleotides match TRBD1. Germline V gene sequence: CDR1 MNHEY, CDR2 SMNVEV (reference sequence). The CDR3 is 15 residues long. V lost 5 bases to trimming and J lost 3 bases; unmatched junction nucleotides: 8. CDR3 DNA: TGTGCCAGCAGTCCTCGGACAGGGAAGCACTATGGCTACACCTTC. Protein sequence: CASSPRTGKHYGYTF.

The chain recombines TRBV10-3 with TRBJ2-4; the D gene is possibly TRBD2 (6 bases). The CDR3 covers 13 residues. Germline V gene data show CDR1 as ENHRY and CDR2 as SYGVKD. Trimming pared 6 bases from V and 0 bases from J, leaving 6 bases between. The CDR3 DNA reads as TGTGCCATCAGCGGGAGAGCCAAAAACATTCAGTACTTC. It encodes CAISGRAKNIQYF.

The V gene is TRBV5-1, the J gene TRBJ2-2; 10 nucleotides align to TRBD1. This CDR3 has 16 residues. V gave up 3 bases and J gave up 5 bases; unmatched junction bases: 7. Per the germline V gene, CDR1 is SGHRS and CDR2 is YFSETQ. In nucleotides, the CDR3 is TGCGCCAGCAGCTCGGTTCCGGGACAGGGGACCGGGGAGCTGTTTTTT. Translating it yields CASSSVPGQGTGELFF.

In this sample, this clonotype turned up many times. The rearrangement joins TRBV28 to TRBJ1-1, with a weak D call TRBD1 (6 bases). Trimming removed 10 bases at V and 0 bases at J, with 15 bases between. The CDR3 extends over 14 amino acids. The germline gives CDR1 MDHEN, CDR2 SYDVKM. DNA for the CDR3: TGTGCCACGATGACAGGAGGGGTGAACACTGAAGCTTTCTTT. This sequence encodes CATMTGGVNTEAFF.

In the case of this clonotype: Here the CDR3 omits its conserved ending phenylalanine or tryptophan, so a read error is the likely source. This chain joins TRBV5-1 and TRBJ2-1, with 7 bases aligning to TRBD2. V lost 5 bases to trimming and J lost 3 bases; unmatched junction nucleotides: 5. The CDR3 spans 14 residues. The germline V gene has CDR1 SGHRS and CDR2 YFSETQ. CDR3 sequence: CASRPSGIYNEQFL. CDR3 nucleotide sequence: TGCGCCAGCAGGCCTAGCGGAATCTACAATGAGCAGTTCTTG.

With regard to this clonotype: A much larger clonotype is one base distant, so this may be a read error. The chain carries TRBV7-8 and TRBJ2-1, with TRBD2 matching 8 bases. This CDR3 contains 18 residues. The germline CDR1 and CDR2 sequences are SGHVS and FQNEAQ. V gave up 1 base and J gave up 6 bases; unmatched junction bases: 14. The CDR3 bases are TGTGCCAGCAGCTTAGAGTCCAGCGGGAGCGGAAACAGCAATGAGCAGTTCTTC. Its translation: CASSLESSGSGNSNEQFF. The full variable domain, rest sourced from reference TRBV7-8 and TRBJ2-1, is GAGVSQSPRYKVAKRGQDVALRCDPISGHVSLFWYQQALGQGPEFLTYFQNEAQLDKSGLPSDRFFAERPEGSVSTLKIQRTQQEDSAVYLCASSLESSGSGNSNEQFFGPGTRLTVL.

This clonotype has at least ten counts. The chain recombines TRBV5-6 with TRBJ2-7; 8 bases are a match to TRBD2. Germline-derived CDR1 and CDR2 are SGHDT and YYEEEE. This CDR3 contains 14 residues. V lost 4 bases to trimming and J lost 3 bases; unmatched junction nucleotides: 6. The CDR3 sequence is CASSELAEHYEQYF. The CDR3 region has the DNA TGTGCCAGCAGCGAACTAGCGGAACACTACGAGCAGTACTTC.

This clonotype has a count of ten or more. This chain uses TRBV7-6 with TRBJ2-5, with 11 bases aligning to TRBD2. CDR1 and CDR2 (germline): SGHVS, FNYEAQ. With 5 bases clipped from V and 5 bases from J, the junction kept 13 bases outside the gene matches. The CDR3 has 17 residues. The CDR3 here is CASSRGVLAGGAETQYF. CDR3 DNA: TGTGCCAGCAGCAGGGGGGTTCTAGCGGGAGGTGCGGAGACCCAGTACTTC.

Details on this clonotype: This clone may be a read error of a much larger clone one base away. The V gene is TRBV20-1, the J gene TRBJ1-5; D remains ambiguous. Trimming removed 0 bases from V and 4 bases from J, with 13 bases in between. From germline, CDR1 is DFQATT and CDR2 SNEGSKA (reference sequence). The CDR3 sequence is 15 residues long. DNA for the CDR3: TGCAGTGCTAGAGATCGGCAGATGGGAAATCAGCCCCAGCATTTT. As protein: CSARDRQMGNQPQHF.

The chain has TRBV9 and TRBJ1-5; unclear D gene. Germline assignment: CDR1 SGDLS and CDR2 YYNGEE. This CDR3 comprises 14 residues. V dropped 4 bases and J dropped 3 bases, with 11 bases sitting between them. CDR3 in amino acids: CASSRGYDNQPQHF. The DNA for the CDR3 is TGTGCCAGCAGCCGTGGGTACGACAATCAGCCCCAGCATTTT. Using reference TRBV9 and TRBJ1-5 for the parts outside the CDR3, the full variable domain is DSGVTQTPKHLITATGQRVTLRCSPRSGDLSVYWYQQSLDQGLQFLIQYYNGEERAKGNILERFSAQQFPDLHSELNLSSLELGDSALYFCASSRGYDNQPQHFGDGTRLSIL.

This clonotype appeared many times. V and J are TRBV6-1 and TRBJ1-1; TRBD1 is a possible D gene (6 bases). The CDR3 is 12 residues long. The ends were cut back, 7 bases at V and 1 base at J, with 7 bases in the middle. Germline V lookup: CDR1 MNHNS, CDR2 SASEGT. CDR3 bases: TGTGCCAGCACGACAGGGAACACTGAAGCTTTCTTT. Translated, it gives CASTTGNTEAFF.

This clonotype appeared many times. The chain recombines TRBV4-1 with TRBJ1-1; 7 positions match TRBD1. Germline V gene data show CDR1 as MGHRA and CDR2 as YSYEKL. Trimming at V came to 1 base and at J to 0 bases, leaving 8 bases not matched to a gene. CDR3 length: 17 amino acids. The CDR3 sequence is CASSQATGQRMNTEAFF. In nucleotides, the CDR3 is TGCGCCAGCAGCCAAGCCACGGGACAGAGAATGAACACTGAAGCTTTCTTT.

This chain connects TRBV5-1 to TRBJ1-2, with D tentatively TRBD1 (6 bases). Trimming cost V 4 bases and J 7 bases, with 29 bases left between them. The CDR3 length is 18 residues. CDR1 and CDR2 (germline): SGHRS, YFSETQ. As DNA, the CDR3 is TGCGCCAGCAGCAAACCACCAGGGGACCCTCTCGGAGTCGGTGGCTACACCTTC. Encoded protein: CASSKPPGDPLGVGGYTF.

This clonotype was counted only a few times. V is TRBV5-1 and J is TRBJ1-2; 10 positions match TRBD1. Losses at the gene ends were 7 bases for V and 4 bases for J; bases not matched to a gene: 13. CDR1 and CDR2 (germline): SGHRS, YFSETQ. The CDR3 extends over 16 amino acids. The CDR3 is CASHNPTGTGVYGYTF. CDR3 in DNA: TGCGCCAGCCACAATCCGACCGGGACAGGGGTCTATGGCTACACCTTC.

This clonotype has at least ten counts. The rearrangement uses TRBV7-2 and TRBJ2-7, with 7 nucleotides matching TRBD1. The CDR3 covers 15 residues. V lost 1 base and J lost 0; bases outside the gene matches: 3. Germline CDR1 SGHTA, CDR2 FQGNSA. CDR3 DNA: TGTGCCAGCAGCTTAGGTGCAGGGGGCTCCTACGAGCAGTACTTC. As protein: CASSLGAGGSYEQYF.

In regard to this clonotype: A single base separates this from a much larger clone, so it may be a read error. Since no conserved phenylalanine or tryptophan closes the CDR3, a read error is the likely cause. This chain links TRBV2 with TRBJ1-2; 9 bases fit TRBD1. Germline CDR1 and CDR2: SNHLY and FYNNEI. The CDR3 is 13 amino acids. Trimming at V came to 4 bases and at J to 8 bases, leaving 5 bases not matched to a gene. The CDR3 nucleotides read TGTGCCAGCAGTGTACAGGGGGCGGGAGGCTACACCTCC. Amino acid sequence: CASSVQGAGGYTS.